Listed below are T cell receptor beta chains from one sample, sequenced in a study of blood T cell repertoires in COVID-19. The protocol was immunoSEQ multiplex PCR, while the TCRdb copy is restricted to in-frame clones and leaves out a portion. This sample has 200,000 to 300,000 clones, with 84% found just once. Sequencing input: peripheral blood. The receptors shown here come from a man aged 45-60 years with acute or convalescent COVID-19. CDR3s include the opening cysteine and the closing phenylalanine or tryptophan. A D gene is named only where the DNA matches it firmly. Clone size is shown for a subset of rows, as once, few, many or a class of expanded clone.

DNA: TGTGCCAGCAGCTTAGCGTTCTCGGATGAGCAGTTCTTC
CDR3: CASSLAFSDEQFF
D: NA
J: TRBJ2-1
V: TRBV7-2
size: NA

DNA: TGCGCCAGCAGCTTCTCAGGGTTTCCGCCTAACTATGGCTACACCTTC
CDR3: CASSFSGFPPNYGYTF
D: NA
J: TRBJ1-2
V: TRBV5-1
size: NA

DNA: TGCGCCAGCAGTGTTGGTACTAGCGGTTCCTTAGATACGCAGTATTTT
CDR3: CASSVGTSGSLDTQYF
D: TRBD2
J: TRBJ2-3
V: TRBV5-1
size: NA

DNA: TGTGCCAGCAGCTTATATGGGGGGTGGGGAAGAAACACAGATACGCAGTATTTT
CDR3: CASSLYGGWGRNTDTQYF
D: NA
J: TRBJ2-3
V: TRBV11-2
size: NA

DNA: TGCACCAGCAGCCAAGATCGCACTAGCGGGTATTCCTACGAGCAGTACTTC
CDR3: CTSSQDRTSGYSYEQYF
D: NA
J: TRBJ2-7
V: TRBV1
size: NA

DNA: TGCGCCAGCACAACAGGGGCGGGTGAAAAACTGTTTTTT
CDR3: CASTTGAGEKLFF
D: TRBD1
J: TRBJ1-4
V: TRBV5-1
size: NA

DNA: TGTGCCGACCCCGAGCGGATCAGTAACTATGGCTACACCTTC
CDR3: CADPERISNYGYTF
D: NA
J: TRBJ1-2
V: TRBV7-9
size: NA

DNA: TGTGCCATCAGTGGTGACAGGGGAGGGGAAAAACTGTTTTTT
CDR3: CAISGDRGGEKLFF
D: TRBD1
J: TRBJ1-4
V: TRBV10-3
size: NA

DNA: TGCGCCAGCAGCCAAAACCCCCCAGGGGCATCCTACGAGCAGTACTTC
CDR3: CASSQNPPGASYEQYF
D: NA
J: TRBJ2-7
V: TRBV4-1
size: NA

DNA: TGTGCCAGCTCTCGGACACAGCGGAACACTGAAGCTTTCTTT
CDR3: CASSRTQRNTEAFF
D: NA
J: TRBJ1-1
V: TRBV18
size: once

DNA: TGTGCCATCAGGGGGGCCCTTAATGAAAAACTGTTTTTT
CDR3: CAIRGALNEKLFF
D: NA
J: TRBJ1-4
V: TRBV10-3
size: NA

DNA: TGTGCCAGCAGTTTCCCGGGTACGCAGTATTTT
CDR3: CASSFPGTQYF
D: NA
J: TRBJ2-3
V: TRBV28
size: NA

DNA: TGTGCCAGCAGCCCAAACCCGGGACTCAACTACGAGCAGTACTTC
CDR3: CASSPNPGLNYEQYF
D: NA
J: TRBJ2-7
V: TRBV11-3
size: once

DNA: TGTGCCAGCAGCCGAGTGGATGAGCAGTTCTTC
CDR3: CASSRVDEQFF
D: NA
J: TRBJ2-1
V: TRBV9
size: NA

DNA: TGTGCCAGCAGCCGCTGGACAGGGGGCGACAGTGAAGCTTTCTTT
CDR3: CASSRWTGGDSEAFF
D: TRBD1
J: TRBJ1-1
V: TRBV5-8
size: few

DNA: TGTGCCAGCATACCGACAGAGAACTATGGCTACACCTTC
CDR3: CASIPTENYGYTF
D: NA
J: TRBJ1-2
V: TRBV2
size: NA

DNA: TGTGCCAGCTCACCGAATCGAGATGGAAACACCATATATTTT
CDR3: CASSPNRDGNTIYF
D: NA
J: TRBJ1-3
V: TRBV18
size: NA

DNA: TGTGCCAGTAGATCCGGAGGAACTAATGAAAAACTGTTTTTT
CDR3: CASRSGGTNEKLFF
D: NA
J: TRBJ1-4
V: TRBV19
size: NA

DNA: TGTGCCAGCTCAGCGGGACAGGGAATGAACACTGAAGCTTTCTTT
CDR3: CASSAGQGMNTEAFF
D: TRBD1
J: TRBJ1-1
V: TRBV18
size: NA

DNA: TGTGCCAGCAGTGAACGGGTAACCTACGAGCAGTACTTC
CDR3: CASSERVTYEQYF
D: NA
J: TRBJ2-7
V: TRBV2
size: NA

DNA: TGCGCCAGCAGCCAGTTAACGAGGACAGGGGGTGAAAAACTGTTTTTT
CDR3: CASSQLTRTGGEKLFF
D: TRBD1
J: TRBJ1-4
V: TRBV4-1
size: NA

DNA: TGTGCCAGCAGCCTTGGGACAGGGAAGTACTTC
CDR3: CASSLGTGKYF
D: TRBD1
J: TRBJ2-7
V: TRBV12-3/TRBV12-4
size: NA